The clone carrying this TCR beta chain was found many times. As yet, its antigen is unknown. The data were obtained in a study of Graves' ophthalmopathy and Graves' hyperthyroidism. Study-level results: The authors also found most expanded thyroid clonotypes above 0.001 frequency in blood.

V dropped 1 base and J dropped 5 bases, with 17 bases sitting between them. The CDR3 runs to 16 residues. Germline V gene sequence: CDR1 MNHNS, CDR2 SASEGT. CDR3 regions of TCR beta were amplified from RNA transcripts. A first-round RT-PCR used HTBI primers, followed by a second-round multiplex PCR. TCRdb re-analysed the multiplex PCR reads in MiXCR, keeping a single row per CDR3 protein. The table includes roughly 500,000 distinct CDR3 sequences, under 15% detected once. The chain uses TRBV6-1 and TRBJ2-5; a weak D match, TRBD2 (7 bases). The sequenced sample was blood. This TCR came from a woman in her 30s with Graves' ophthalmopathy. CDR3 region: CASSEVRTRGGETQYF. DNA of the CDR3: TGTGCCAGCAGTGAAGTGAGGACCAGGGGAGGGGAGACCCAGTACTTC.